Below, one T cell receptor (beta chain) is given with its context. This sample stems from a study of blood T cell repertoires in COVID-19. Study-level information: COVID-19 samples collected from the United States, Italy and Spain covered acute and convalescent phases. In each case, the material was cDNA or gDNA derived from T cells, B-cell-depleted T cells, or PBMCs.

In the original workflow: The assay estimated nucleated cells by amplifying reference gene primers. Sequencing was performed with immunoSEQ multiplex PCR; in TCRdb, only in-frame clones are kept and a portion is missing. That table supplies the V and J calls and clone size; D and trimming were determined from the DNA. The sample includes around 250,000 clones, roughly 85% of them seen just once. J was trimmed by 4 bases and V by 3 bases; bases with no gene match: 7. The germline CDR1 and CDR2 sequences are SGHTA and FQGNSA. The CDR3 sequence is 15 residues long. The clonotype originates from a woman between 18 and 29 years old with acute or convalescent COVID-19. The rearrangement uses TRBV7-2 and TRBJ2-5; 8 nucleotides line up with TRBD2. The specimen sequenced was peripheral blood. The CDR3: CASSLQAGEGETQYF. The CDR3 nucleotides are TGTGCCAGCAGCTTGCAAGCGGGAGAGGGAGAGACCCAGTACTTC.